This entry describes one TCR beta chain. The sample belongs to a study of T cell changes during pregnancy in multiple sclerosis. TCRdb's copy holds only in-frame clones and misses some; the assay was immunoSEQ multiplex PCR. The table has tens of thousands of clones, roughly 92% seen once. The V gene's germline CDR1 is SNHLY and CDR2 FYNNEI. V was trimmed by 7 bases and J by 8 bases, leaving 12 bases between them. CDR3 length: 12 residues. Sequencing used peripheral blood, obtained after pregnancy. The TCR sequence derives from a female donor in good health, enrolled as a control in a pregnancy study. The V gene is TRBV2, the J gene TRBJ2-1; D is unresolved. CDR3 sequence (DNA): TGTGCCAGCAAGATGGGTGGAGATGAGCAGTTCTTC. Translation: CASKMGGDEQFF.